The present T cell receptor beta chain was sequenced within a study of T cells in Graves' hyperthyroidism and ophthalmopathy. V dropped 5 bases and J dropped 6; count of bases not matched to a gene: 13. This CDR3 is 16 amino acids long. Germline V gives CDR1 MNHEY, CDR2 SVGEGT. Regions amplified from RNA transcripts were the TCR beta CDR3 regions. A set of HTBI primers served as the primers for a first-round RT-PCR of the TCR CDR3. Via MiXCR, TCRdb re-called the multiplex PCR reads, giving one row per CDR3 protein. Among about 640,000 distinct CDR3 sequences listed, more than 12% were seen once. This clonotype was detected ten times or more.

V is TRBV6-2 or TRBV6-3 and J is TRBJ2-3, with 8 bases fitting TRBD1. Specimen: blood. The sequence came from a woman between 45 and 60 years old with Graves' ophthalmopathy. CDR3 sequence (DNA): TGTGCCAGCAGTCGAGGGACAGGCCGAAGGAGGGATACGCAGTATTTT. This sequence encodes CASSRGTGRRRDTQYF.